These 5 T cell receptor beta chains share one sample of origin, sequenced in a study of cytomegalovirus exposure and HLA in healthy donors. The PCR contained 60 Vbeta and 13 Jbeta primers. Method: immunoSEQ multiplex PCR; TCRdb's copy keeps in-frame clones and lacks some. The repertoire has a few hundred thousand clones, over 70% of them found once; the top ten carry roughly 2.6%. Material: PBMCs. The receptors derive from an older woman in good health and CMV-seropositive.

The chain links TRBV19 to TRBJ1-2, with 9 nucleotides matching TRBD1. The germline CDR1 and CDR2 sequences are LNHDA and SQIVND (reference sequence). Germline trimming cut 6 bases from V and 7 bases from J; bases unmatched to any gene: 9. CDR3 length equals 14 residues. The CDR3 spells CASRIPTGGIGYTF. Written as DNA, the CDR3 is TGTGCCAGTAGAATCCCCACAGGGGGCATTGGCTACACCTTC.

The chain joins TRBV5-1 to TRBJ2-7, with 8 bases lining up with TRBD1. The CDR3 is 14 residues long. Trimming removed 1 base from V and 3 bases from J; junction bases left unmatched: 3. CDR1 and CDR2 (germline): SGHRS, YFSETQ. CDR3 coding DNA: TGCGCCAGCAGCTTGCTACAGGGGGGCTACGAGCAGTACTTC. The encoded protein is CASSLLQGGYEQYF.

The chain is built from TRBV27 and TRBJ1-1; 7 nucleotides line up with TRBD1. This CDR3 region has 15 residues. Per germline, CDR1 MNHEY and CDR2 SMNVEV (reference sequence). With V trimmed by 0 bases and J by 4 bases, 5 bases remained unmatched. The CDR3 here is CASSLSPQGRTEAFF. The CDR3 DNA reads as TGTGCCAGCAGTTTATCCCCACAGGGGCGCACTGAAGCTTTCTTT.

The CDR3 loop reads CASSPLRRQGSTEAFF. For the CDR3, the DNA is TGTGCCAGCAGCCCTCTTCGTCGGCAGGGGAGCACTGAAGCTTTCTTT. This rearrangement joins TRBV5-6 to TRBJ1-1, with a possible D match to TRBD1 (6 bases). CDR3 length equals 16 residues. V dropped 4 bases and J dropped 4 bases, with 20 bases sitting between them. Germline CDR1 SGHDT, CDR2 YYEEEE.

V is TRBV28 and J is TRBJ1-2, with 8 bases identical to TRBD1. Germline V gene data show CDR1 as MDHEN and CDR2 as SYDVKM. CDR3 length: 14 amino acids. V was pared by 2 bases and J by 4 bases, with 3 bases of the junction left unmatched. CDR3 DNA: TGTGCCAGCAGTTTAGCGGACAGGGCCTATGGCTACACCTTC. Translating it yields CASSLADRAYGYTF.